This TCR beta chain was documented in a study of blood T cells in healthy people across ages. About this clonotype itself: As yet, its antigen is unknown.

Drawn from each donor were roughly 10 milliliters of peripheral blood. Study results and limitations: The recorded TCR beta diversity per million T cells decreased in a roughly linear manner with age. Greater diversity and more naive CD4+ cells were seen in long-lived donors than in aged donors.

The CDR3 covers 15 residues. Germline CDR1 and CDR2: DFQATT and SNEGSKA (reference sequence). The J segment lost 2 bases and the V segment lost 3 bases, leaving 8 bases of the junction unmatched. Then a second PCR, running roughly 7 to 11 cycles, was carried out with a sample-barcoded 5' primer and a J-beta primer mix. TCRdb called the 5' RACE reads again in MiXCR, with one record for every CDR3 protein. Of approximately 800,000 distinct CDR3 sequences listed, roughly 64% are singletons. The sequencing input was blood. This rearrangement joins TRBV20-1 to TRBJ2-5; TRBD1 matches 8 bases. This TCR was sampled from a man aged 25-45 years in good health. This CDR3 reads CSASRPGGPQETQYF. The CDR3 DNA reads TGCAGTGCTAGCAGGCCAGGGGGCCCTCAAGAGACCCAGTACTTC.